These 3 T cell receptor beta chains came from one sample sequenced in a study of early T cells in non-severe SARS-CoV-2 infection. TCRdb re-derived calls from the 5' RACE reads in MiXCR, one entry per CDR3 protein. The profile shows approximately 32,000 distinct CDR3 sequences, approximately 7% of them singletons. The specimen sequenced was whole blood. These receptors all stem from an adult who was a healthcare worker with PCR-confirmed SARS-CoV-2 infection or an uninfected control (not recorded which).

This clonotype was detected ten times or more. The rearrangement uses TRBV5-4 and TRBJ2-1; D is undetermined. V was cut by 4 bases and J by 3 bases, with 8 bases left in between. The CDR3 has 13 residues. Germline V gene data show CDR1 as SGHNT and CDR2 as YYREEE (reference sequence). In DNA, the CDR3 is TGTGCCAGCAGCCCCCCGCTCTACAATGAGCAGTTCTTC. Protein product: CASSPPLYNEQFF.

The chain couples TRBV9 to TRBJ2-1; TRBD1 matches at 8 bases. This CDR3 has 17 residues. Germline lookup yields CDR1 SGDLS and CDR2 YYNGEE. The J segment lost 7 bases and the V segment lost 4 bases, leaving 16 bases of the junction unmatched. Here the CDR3 reads CASSPRENRGDRNEQFF. The CDR3, as DNA: TGTGCCAGCAGCCCCCGGGAAAACAGGGGGGATAGGAATGAGCAGTTCTTC. Based on the CDR3 plus reference TRBV9 and TRBJ2-1, the full variable domain is DSGVTQTPKHLITATGQRVTLRCSPRSGDLSVYWYQQSLDQGLQFLIQYYNGEERAKGNILERFSAQQFPDLHSELNLSSLELGDSALYFCASSPRENRGDRNEQFFGPGTRLTVL.

This clonotype was observed many times. The chain joins TRBV7-2 to TRBJ2-3; possible D gene TRBD2, 7 bases. V was shortened by 1 base and J by 0 bases, with 11 bases between the two germline ends. This CDR3 region has 16 residues. The germline gives CDR1 SGHTA, CDR2 FQGNSA. CDR3 DNA: TGTGCCAGCAGCTTAGGTGGGGGGGCTAGCACAGATACGCAGTATTTT. Amino acids: CASSLGGGASTDTQYF.